A selection of T cell receptor beta chains follows, all from one sample in a study of blood T cell repertoires in COVID-19. The data were produced by immunoSEQ multiplex PCR, yet TCRdb's version contains in-frame clones alone and is incomplete. Of some 140,000 clones listed, 84% are singletons. The sample was PBMCs or T cells enriched from blood (not recorded which). The receptors come from a man between 40 and 49 years old with acute COVID-19. Each CDR3 is given with its conserved first and last residue. The D gene is left open where the match is weak. A row's size may be missing; if present it is once, few, many or a size class.

cdr3_aa cdr3_nt v_call d_call clone_size j_call
CASSQERLAGNRVHTQYF TGCGCCAGCAGCCAAGAGAGATTAGCGGGGAACCGCGTGCATACGCAGTATTTT TRBV4-1 TRBD2 . TRBJ2-3
CASSPTRGFSETQYF TGTGCCAGCAGCCCGACGAGGGGGTTTTCGGAGACCCAGTACTTC TRBV14 . . TRBJ2-5
CASSPQPGGQNEQFF TGTGCCAGTAGCCCCCAACCCGGGGGGCAGAATGAGCAGTTCTTC TRBV19 . . TRBJ2-1
CASSHLEEMIDGYTF TGCGCCAGCAGCCACCTCGAAGAGATGATAGATGGCTACACCTTC TRBV4-1 . once TRBJ1-2
CAISDSSSGNTIYF TGTGCCATCAGTGATTCATCCTCTGGAAACACCATATATTTT TRBV10-3 . . TRBJ1-3
CASSEGAGSPLQPQHF TGTGCCAGCAGTGAAGGGGCAGGGTCTCCTCTACAGCCCCAGCATTTT TRBV6-1 . . TRBJ1-5
CASSLSGTSGHNEQFF TGTGCCAGCAGTTTATCCGGGACTAGCGGCCACAATGAGCAGTTCTTC TRBV27 TRBD2 . TRBJ2-1
CASSLDGTGYGYTF TGTGCCAGCAGCTTAGACGGGACAGGGTATGGCTACACCTTC TRBV13 TRBD1 once TRBJ1-2
CASSLYPSGRTEAFF TGTGCCAGCAGCCTCTATCCCTCGGGGAGGACTGAAGCTTTCTTT TRBV7-6 . . TRBJ1-1
CASSLGSRFYGYTF TGTGCCAGCAGCTTGGGCAGTCGATTTTATGGCTACACCTTC TRBV5-6 . . TRBJ1-2
CASSALTGNGEAFF TGTGCCAGCAGCGCCCTTACAGGGAACGGTGAAGCTTTCTTT TRBV9 . . TRBJ1-1
CASSFSGLAGGIEQYF TGTGCCAGCAGCTTCTCCGGACTAGCGGGGGGGATTGAGCAGTACTTC TRBV7-9 TRBD2 . TRBJ2-7
CASSQEEGHYGYTF TGCGCCAGCAGCCAAGAGGAGGGGCACTATGGCTACACCTTC TRBV4-1 . . TRBJ1-2
CAIRNGQNNEQFF TGTGCCATCAGAAACGGACAGAACAATGAGCAGTTCTTC TRBV10-3 . once TRBJ2-1
CAWSLIGAGELFF TGTGCCTGGAGTTTAATCGGAGCCGGGGAGCTGTTTTTT TRBV30 . . TRBJ2-2
CASSSGRDTEAFF TGTGCCAGCTCGTCGGGGAGGGACACTGAAGCTTTCTTT TRBV18 . . TRBJ1-1
CASSWRRNTEAFF TGTGCCAGCAGTTGGAGGAGGAACACTGAAGCTTTCTTT TRBV27 . . TRBJ1-1
CASSFWAGLVGETQYF TGTGCCAGCAGCTTCTGGGCGGGACTAGTAGGGGAGACCCAGTACTTC TRBV7-9 TRBD2 . TRBJ2-5
CAWGGGEDGGEKLFF TGTGCCTGGGGTGGCGGCGAGGACGGAGGTGAAAAACTGTTTTTT TRBV30 . . TRBJ1-4
CASSPQGMNTEAFF TGTGCCAGCAGCCCGCAGGGAATGAACACTGAAGCTTTCTTT TRBV14 . . TRBJ1-1
CASSPTGVSYEQYF TGTGCCAGCAGCCCAACAGGGGTCTCCTACGAGCAGTACTTC TRBV7-9 TRBD1 . TRBJ2-7
CASSLGAEEVF TGTGCCAGCAGCTTGGGGGCTGAGGAGGTCTTC TRBV5-6 . . TRBJ2-1
CASSIPSDSNTEAFF TGTGCCAGTAGTATCCCCTCGGACAGCAACACTGAAGCTTTCTTT TRBV19 . . TRBJ1-1
CATRNWSSYNSPLHF TGTGCCACCAGGAATTGGAGCTCCTATAATTCACCCCTCCACTTT TRBV15 . few TRBJ1-6
CAWTDGTYEQYF TGTGCCTGGACGGACGGGACCTACGAGCAGTACTTC TRBV30 . few TRBJ2-7
CASSLVIGNEQFF TGCGCCAGCAGCTTGGTAATCGGCAATGAGCAGTTCTTC TRBV5-1 . . TRBJ2-1
CATSDWDRDEQYF TGTGCCACCAGTGATTGGGACAGGGACGAGCAGTACTTC TRBV24-1 TRBD1 . TRBJ2-7
CASSGVGGWDQETQYF TGTGCCAGCAGTGGCGTAGGGGGCTGGGACCAAGAGACCCAGTACTTC TRBV6-1 TRBD1 . TRBJ2-5
CASSLGANEQFF TGTGCCAGCAGTTTGGGGGCAAATGAGCAGTTCTTC TRBV28 . . TRBJ2-1
CASSLMAGELSDTQYF TGTGCCAGCAGCTTGATGGCGGGAGAGCTGTCAGATACGCAGTATTTT TRBV5-6 TRBD2 few TRBJ2-3
CASSQGARNEQFF TGCGCCAGCAGTCAGGGGGCAAGGAATGAGCAGTTCTTC TRBV5-1 TRBD1 once TRBJ2-1
CASSKDTNGDTQYF TGCGCCAGCAGCAAGGACACGAACGGCGATACGCAGTATTTT TRBV5-1 . . TRBJ2-3
CASSYSEAGSTDTQYF TGTGCCAGCAGTTACTCGGAAGCGGGGAGCACAGATACGCAGTATTTT TRBV6-2/TRBV6-3 TRBD2 . TRBJ2-3
CASFQEADYGYTF TGTGCCAGCTTCCAAGAGGCGGACTATGGCTACACCTTC TRBV12-3/TRBV12-4 . few TRBJ1-2
CASARGDRIHSGELFF TGTGCCAGCGCTCGAGGGGACAGGATACACTCCGGGGAGCTGTTTTTT TRBV3-1/TRBV3-2 TRBD1 . TRBJ2-2
CASSRRPGLGQETQYF TGTGCCAGCAGTCGAAGGCCCGGCCTAGGCCAAGAGACCCAGTACTTC TRBV28 . . TRBJ2-5
CASSTRTGRETQYF TGTGCCAGCAGCACTAGGACAGGGAGAGAGACCCAGTACTTC TRBV7-2 TRBD1 once TRBJ2-5
CASSLESGGRTDTQYF TGCGCCAGCAGCTTGGAGAGCGGGGGACGCACAGATACGCAGTATTTT TRBV5-1 TRBD2 . TRBJ2-3
CASSLNTFSYEQYF TGTGCCAGCAGCTTGAACACGTTTTCCTACGAGCAGTACTTC TRBV7-2 . . TRBJ2-7
CATSGSWEQPQHF TGTGCCACCAGCGGGAGCTGGGAGCAGCCCCAGCATTTT TRBV15 . . TRBJ1-5
CASSLLTQGKNSPLHF TGCGCCAGCAGCTTGTTGACCCAGGGGAAGAATTCACCCCTCCACTTT TRBV5-1 . . TRBJ1-6
CASCGGRGKTQYF TGTGCCAGCTGCGGGGGGCGAGGGAAGACCCAGTACTTC TRBV2 TRBD2 . TRBJ2-5
CITSGSVAGELFF TGCATTACTAGCGGGAGCGTAGCCGGGGAGCTGTTTTTT TRBV29-1 TRBD2 . TRBJ2-2
CASSTPGQDTYEQYF TGTGCCAGCAGCACACCGGGACAGGATACCTACGAGCAGTACTTC TRBV6-2/TRBV6-3 TRBD1 . TRBJ2-7
CASNHLSGTEAFF TGTGCCAGCAACCATTTGAGTGGCACTGAAGCTTTCTTT TRBV3-1/TRBV3-2 . . TRBJ1-1
CASSVGRGQPNTGELFF TGTGCCAGCAGCGTAGGGAGGGGGCAGCCGAACACCGGGGAGCTGTTTTTT TRBV9 . . TRBJ2-2
CSTNGGLGQETQYF TGCAGCACTAACGGGGGACTAGGGCAAGAGACCCAGTACTTC TRBV29-1 TRBD2 . TRBJ2-5
CASKRVAASGGVPTGELFF TGTGCCAGTAAAAGGGTTGCGGCTAGCGGGGGGGTCCCCACCGGGGAGCTGTTTTTT TRBV19 TRBD2 . TRBJ2-2
CASSAWTGANEKLFF TGTGCCAGCAGCGCCTGGACAGGGGCCAATGAAAAACTGTTTTTT TRBV9 TRBD1 . TRBJ1-4
CASSYDGGRNEKLFF TGTGCCAGCAGTTACGATGGGGGCCGTAATGAAAAACTGTTTTTT TRBV6-5 . . TRBJ1-4
CAIGPGESNQPQHF TGTGCCATAGGCCCAGGGGAAAGCAATCAGCCCCAGCATTTT TRBV10-3 . . TRBJ1-5
CASSPRQGGGNEQFF TGTGCCAGCAGCCCTCGACAGGGGGGAGGCAATGAGCAGTTCTTC TRBV9 TRBD1 . TRBJ2-1
CASSRKTRQYNEQFF TGTGCCAGCAGCAGGAAGACACGCCAATACAATGAGCAGTTCTTC TRBV11-2 . . TRBJ2-1
CASNGGSHYGYTF TGTGCCAGCAACGGCGGATCTCACTATGGCTACACCTTC TRBV28 . . TRBJ1-2
CASSSRGGDTGELFF TGTGCCAGCAGCTCGAGGGGGGGCGACACCGGGGAGCTGTTTTTT TRBV11-2 . . TRBJ2-2
CASSLTGWRYNEQFF TGTGCCAGCAGTTTAACAGGCTGGAGATACAATGAGCAGTTCTTC TRBV27 . once TRBJ2-1